This TCR beta chain was identified in a study of T cell repertoires in cytomegalovirus infection. Study context: A matching HLA type, together with CMV infection, was signaled by public TCR beta signatures.

As regards this clonotype: Its specificity is not known.

V lost 6 bases and J lost 7, with 12 bases in between. CDR1 and CDR2 (germline): MNHEY, SMNVEV (reference sequence). The CDR3 length is 13 residues. Findings and limits, study-wide: Predominance within the ex vivo response was attributable to HLA-C-restricted CMV-specific TCR beta clonotypes. Cumulated frequencies of public TCR beta families served to identify carriers of CMV plus the relevant HLA.

TCRdb redid the calling of the reads with MiXCR, one entry per CDR3 protein. This sample carries approximately 470,000 distinct CDR3 sequences, about two fifths of them seen once, and the ten largest clones take 43%. The genes are TRBV27 and TRBJ2-2; D may correspond to TRBD1 or TRBD2 (5 bases each). This sequence was found in a human donor in good health (CMV status not recorded). Some clones in this sample may be carry-over from other donors' samples. Sequenced material: cultured PBMCs, taken from culture after CMV antigen stimulation. The CDR3 protein is CASSLGGDGELFF. CDR3 nucleotides: TGTGCCAGCAGCCTTGGGGGTGACGGGGAGCTGTTTTTT.